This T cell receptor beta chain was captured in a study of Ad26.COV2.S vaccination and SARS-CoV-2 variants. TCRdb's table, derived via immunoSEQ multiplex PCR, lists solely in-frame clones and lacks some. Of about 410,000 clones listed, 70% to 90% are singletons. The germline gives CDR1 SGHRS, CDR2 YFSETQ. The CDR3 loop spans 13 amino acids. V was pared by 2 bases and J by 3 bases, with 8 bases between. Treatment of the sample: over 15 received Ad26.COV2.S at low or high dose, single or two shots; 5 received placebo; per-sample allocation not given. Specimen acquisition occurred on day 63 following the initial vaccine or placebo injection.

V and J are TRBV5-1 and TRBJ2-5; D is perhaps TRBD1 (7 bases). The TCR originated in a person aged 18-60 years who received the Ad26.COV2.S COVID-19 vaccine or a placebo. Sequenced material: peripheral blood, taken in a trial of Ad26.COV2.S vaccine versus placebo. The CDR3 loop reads CASSFRGEETQYF. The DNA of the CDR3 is TGCGCCAGCAGCTTCAGGGGGGAAGAGACCCAGTACTTC.